Presented here are 8 T cell receptor beta chains from one specimen sequenced in a study of blood T cell repertoires in COVID-19. Clones were sequenced by immunoSEQ multiplex PCR, and TCRdb holds only the in-frame ones, with some missing. The sample has about 100,000 clones, about 87% seen once. The material sequenced was peripheral blood. The receptor source for this set is a woman aged 25 to 45 with acute or convalescent COVID-19.

J is TRBJ1-2 and V is TRBV5-1, with 7 positions matching TRBD1. J was trimmed by 8 bases and V by 4 bases; bases with no gene match: 11. Germline V gene sequence: CDR1 SGHRS, CDR2 YFSETQ. The CDR3 consists of 14 residues. The CDR3 protein is CASSLQGGSYGYTF. The CDR3 DNA is TGCGCCAGCAGCCTGCAGGGGGGATCCTACGGCTACACCTTC.

V and J are TRBV5-1 and TRBJ1-2; 7 bases line up with TRBD1. The CDR3 runs to 14 residues. With 4 bases clipped from V and 9 bases from J, the junction kept 12 bases outside the gene matches. Germline values: CDR1 SGHRS, CDR2 YFSETQ. The CDR3 here is CASSRDSLGSSYTF. CDR3 sequence (DNA): TGCGCCAGCAGCCGGGACAGCTTAGGTAGTAGCTACACCTTC.

This clone was counted a few times. The V gene is TRBV11-3, the J gene TRBJ2-3; a possible D gene is TRBD2 (6 bases). Between the trimmed V and J ends, which lost 5 bases and 5 bases, there was a span of 14 bases. Germline CDR1 reads SGHNT; CDR2 reads YENEEA. The CDR3 is 14 residues long. The CDR3 sequence is CASSGGVWGDTQYF. In DNA form, the CDR3 reads TGTGCCAGCAGCGGCGGGGTATGGGGAGATACGCAGTATTTT.

CDR3 in DNA: TGTGCTAGTGGTCCTGGGAGAGGGACAGAACCCCTATATGGCTACACCTTC. This translates into CASGPGRGTEPLYGYTF. The rearrangement links TRBV12-5 to TRBJ1-2, with 7 bases lining up with TRBD1. CDR3 length: 17 amino acids. Germline CDR1 reads LGHNT; CDR2 reads FRNRAP. J gave up 5 bases and V 5 bases, and 17 bases lay outside the gene matches.

Only a few counts were recorded for this clone. CDR3 bases: TGTGCCAGCAGCTTAGCGGGGGGCACCTACGAGCAGTACTTC. Protein product: CASSLAGGTYEQYF. This chain links TRBV11-2 with TRBJ2-7, with D perhaps matching TRBD2 (7 bases). The ends were cut back, 1 base at V and 2 bases at J, with 9 bases in the middle. CDR1 and CDR2 (germline): SGHAT, FQNNGV. This CDR3 is 14 amino acids long.

This clone was found once. The chain combines TRBV9 with TRBJ2-2, with D uncertain. V lost 0 bases to trimming and J lost 2 bases, with 14 bases between them. The germline gives CDR1 SGDLS, CDR2 YYNGEE. The length of the CDR3 is 17 residues. CDR3 in amino acids: CASSVAREHLNTGELFF. DNA of the CDR3: TGTGCCAGCAGCGTAGCTAGAGAACACCTCAACACCGGGGAGCTGTTTTTT.

In DNA, the CDR3 is TGTGCCAGCAGTTTAGGGGCAGTACATAGCAATCAGCCCCAGCATTTT. This translates into CASSLGAVHSNQPQHF. V gene TRBV28 combines with J gene TRBJ1-5; a possible D gene is TRBD1 (5 bases). Germline V CDR1 and CDR2: MDHEN, SYDVKM. This CDR3 has 16 residues. Trimming cost V 2 bases and J 0 bases, with 11 bases left between them. The full variable domain, with the rest looked up from reference TRBV28 and TRBJ1-5, is DVKVTQSSRYLVKRTGEKVFLECVQDMDHENMFWYRQDPGLGLRLIYFSYDVKMKEKGDIPEGYSVSREKKERFSLILESASTNQTSMYLCASSLGAVHSNQPQHFGDGTRLSIL.

The V call is TRBV28, the J call TRBJ2-2, with TRBD2 as a possible D gene (6 bases). CDR1 and CDR2 from the germline V gene are MDHEN and SYDVKM. This CDR3 contains 16 residues. The V gene lost 4 bases and the J gene lost 6 bases, with 18 bases spanning the gap. CDR3 DNA sequence: TGTGCCAGCAGTTCCCCGGCGACTAGACCTCCCGGGGAGCTGTTTTTT. This sequence encodes CASSSPATRPPGELFF.